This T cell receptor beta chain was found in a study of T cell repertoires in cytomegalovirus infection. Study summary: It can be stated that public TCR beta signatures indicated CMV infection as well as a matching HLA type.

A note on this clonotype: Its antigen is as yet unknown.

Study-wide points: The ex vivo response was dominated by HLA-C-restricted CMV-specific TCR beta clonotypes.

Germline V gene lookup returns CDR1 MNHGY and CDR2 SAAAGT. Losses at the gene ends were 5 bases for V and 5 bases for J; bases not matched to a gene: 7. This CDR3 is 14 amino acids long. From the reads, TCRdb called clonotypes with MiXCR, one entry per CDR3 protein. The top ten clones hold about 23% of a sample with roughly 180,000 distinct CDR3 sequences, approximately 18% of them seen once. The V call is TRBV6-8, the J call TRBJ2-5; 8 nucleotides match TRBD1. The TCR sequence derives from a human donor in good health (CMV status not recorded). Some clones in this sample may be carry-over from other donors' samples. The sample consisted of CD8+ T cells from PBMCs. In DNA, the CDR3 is TGTGCCAGCAGTCCCGGACAGGGCGCCGAGACCCAGTACTTC. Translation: CASSPGQGAETQYF.